Below, 5 T cell receptor beta chains from the same sample are listed, as sequenced in a study of T cells in Graves' hyperthyroidism and ophthalmopathy. Researchers took RNA transcripts and amplified the TCR beta CDR3 regions from them. HTBI primers were the set used in a first-round RT-PCR of the TCR CDR3. TCRdb independently ran MiXCR on the multiplex PCR reads; one entry per CDR3 protein. The data show around 690,000 distinct CDR3 sequences, with 15% to 20% seen just once and roughly a sixth held by the top ten. Sequenced input: blood. The receptor source for this set is a middle-aged man with Graves' hyperthyroidism.

This chain connects TRBV10-2 to TRBJ1-1; D is uncertain. The germline V and J ends were trimmed by 6 bases and 4 bases, with 12 bases remaining between them. CDR1 WSHSY and CDR2 SAAADI come from the germline V gene. This CDR3 comprises 13 residues. This chain's CDR3 is CASRREVSTEAFF. Here the CDR3 DNA reads TGCGCCAGCAGGAGGGAAGTGAGCACTGAAGCTTTCTTT.

Worth noting for this clonotype: The junction departs from the called germline gene at one end, perhaps through a read error. The chain has TRBV6-1 and TRBJ2-7; 9 bases align to TRBD1. The CDR3 runs to 15 residues. Germline CDR1 reads MNHNS; CDR2 reads SASEGT. CDR3 amino acids: CASNPTGTGSYERYF. The CDR3, as DNA: TGTGCCAGCAACCCCACCGGGACAGGGTCCTACGAGCGGTACTTC.

This clonotype occurred many times. This chain uses TRBV6-1 with TRBJ1-1; tentatively, D is TRBD1 (6 bases). Germline assignment: CDR1 MNHNS and CDR2 SASEGT. CDR3 size: 13 residues. Trimming took off 5 bases at V and 11 bases at J, with 18 bases between the two ends. The CDR3 DNA is TGTGCCAGCAGTCTCCTGACAGGCGAGGAGGCTTTCTTT. It codes for CASSLLTGEEAFF.

About this clonotype itself: This may arise from a read error, as a much more abundant clone is one base away. The gene calls are TRBV27 and TRBJ1-2; D gene uncertain. Germline V gene sequence: CDR1 MNHEY, CDR2 SMNVEV (reference sequence). This CDR3 has 14 amino acids. The CDR3 loop is CTSSPGVAGYGYTF. The CDR3 nucleotides are TGTACCAGCAGTCCCGGGGTGGCGGGCTATGGCTACACCTTC.

Ten or more counts support this clonotype. This rearrangement joins TRBV12-3 or TRBV12-4 to TRBJ1-6; 7 bases fit TRBD1. This CDR3 region has 14 residues. V trimming: 6 bases; J trimming: 7 bases; junction bases outside the gene matches: 6. The CDR3 sequence is CASRLDRVNSPLHF. The CDR3 DNA sequence: TGTGCCAGCAGACTCGACAGGGTAAATTCACCCCTCCACTTT.